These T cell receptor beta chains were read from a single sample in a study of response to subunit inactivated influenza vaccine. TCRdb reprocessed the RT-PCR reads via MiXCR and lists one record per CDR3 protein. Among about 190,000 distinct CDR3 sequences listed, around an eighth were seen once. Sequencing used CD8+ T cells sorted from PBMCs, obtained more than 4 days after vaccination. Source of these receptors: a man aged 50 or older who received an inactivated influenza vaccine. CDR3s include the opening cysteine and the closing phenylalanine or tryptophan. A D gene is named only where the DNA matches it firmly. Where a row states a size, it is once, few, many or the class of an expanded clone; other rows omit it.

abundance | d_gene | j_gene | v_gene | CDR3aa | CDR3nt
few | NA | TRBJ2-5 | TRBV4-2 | CASSQSETQYF | TGTGCCAGCTCGCAGTCAGAGACCCAGTACTTC
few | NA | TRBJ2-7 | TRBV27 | CASREGLSSSYEQYF | TGTGCCAGCAGGGAGGGACTCTCGTCCTCCTACGAGCAGTACTTC
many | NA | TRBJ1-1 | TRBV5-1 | CASSLGNRAVNTEAFF | TGCGCCAGCAGCTTGGGAAACAGGGCCGTGAACACTGAAGCTTTCTTT
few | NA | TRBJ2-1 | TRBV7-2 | CASSYLWGTSSYNEQFF | TGTGCCAGCAGCTACCTGTGGGGAACAAGCTCCTACAATGAGCAGTTCTTC
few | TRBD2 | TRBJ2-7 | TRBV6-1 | CASSEVSGTYEQYF | TGTGCCAGCAGTGAAGTTAGCGGGACCTACGAGCAGTACTTC
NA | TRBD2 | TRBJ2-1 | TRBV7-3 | CASSSLAGGADEQFF | TGTGCCAGCAGCTCTCTAGCGGGAGGTGCCGATGAGCAGTTCTTC
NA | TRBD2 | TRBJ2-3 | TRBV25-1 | CASSGGLASTDTQYF | TGTGCCAGCAGTGGAGGACTAGCGAGCACAGATACGCAGTATTTT
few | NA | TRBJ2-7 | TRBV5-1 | CASSWQQGEGSYEQYF | TGCGCCAGCAGCTGGCAACAGGGTGAAGGCTCCTACGAGCAGTACTTC
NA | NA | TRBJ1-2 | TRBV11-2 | CASSTDSVYGYTF | TGTGCCAGCAGCACGGACAGTGTCTATGGCTACACCTTC
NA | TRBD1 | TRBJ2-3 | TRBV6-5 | CASSLQGDTQYF | TGTGCCAGCAGTTTACAGGGGGATACGCAGTATTTT
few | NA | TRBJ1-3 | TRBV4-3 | CASRGANTIYF | TGCGCCAGTAGGGGAGCAAACACCATATATTTT
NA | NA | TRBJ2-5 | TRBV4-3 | CASSPGWGSRETQYF | TGCGCCAGCAGCCCTGGTTGGGGGAGTCGGGAGACCCAGTACTTC
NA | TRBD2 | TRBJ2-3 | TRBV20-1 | CSARRLAGGSDTQYF | TGCAGTGCTAGGCGACTAGCGGGGGGTTCAGATACGCAGTATTTT
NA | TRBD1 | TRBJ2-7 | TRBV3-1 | CASSQGQGKYF | TGTGCCAGCAGCCAAGGACAGGGGAAGTACTTC
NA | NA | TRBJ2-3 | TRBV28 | CASTPYQVDTQYF | TGTGCCAGCACGCCCTATCAAGTAGATACGCAGTATTTT
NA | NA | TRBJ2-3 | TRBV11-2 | CASSLGVAQYF | TGTGCCAGCAGCTTAGGAGTAGCGCAGTATTTT
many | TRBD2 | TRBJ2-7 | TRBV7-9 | CASSFGLAGYSYEQYF | TGTGCCAGCAGCTTTGGGCTAGCGGGGTACTCCTACGAGCAGTACTTC
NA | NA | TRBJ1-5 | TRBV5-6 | CASSGDLDSPNQPQHF | TGTGCCAGCAGCGGCGACCTGGACAGTCCTAATCAGCCCCAGCATTTT
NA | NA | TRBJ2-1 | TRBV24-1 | CATQDRLDEQFF | TGTGCCACCCAAGACAGGCTCGATGAGCAGTTCTTC
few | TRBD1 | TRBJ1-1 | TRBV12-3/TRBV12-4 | CASSLYQGAYTEAFF | TGTGCCAGCAGTCTCTACCAGGGGGCTTACACTGAAGCTTTCTTT
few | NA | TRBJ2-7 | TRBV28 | CASSPGVMTDLLLRVYEQYF | TGTGCCAGCAGTCCCGGGGTAATGACGGATCTCCTCTTAAGGGTCTACGAGCAGTACTTC
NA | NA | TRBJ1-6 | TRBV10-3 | CAISVGTNSPLHF | TGTGCCATCAGTGTGGGCACGAATTCACCCCTCCACTTT
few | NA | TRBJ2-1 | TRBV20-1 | CSARDKRQGILNEQFF | TGCAGTGCTAGAGATAAGCGGCAGGGGATTCTCAATGAGCAGTTCTTC
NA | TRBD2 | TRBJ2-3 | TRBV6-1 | CASKTGTSSTDTQYF | TGTGCCAGCAAGACCGGGACTAGCAGCACAGATACGCAGTATTTT
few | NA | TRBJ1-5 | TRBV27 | CASSFIGDNQPQHF | TGTGCCAGCAGTTTTATAGGGGACAATCAGCCCCAGCATTTT
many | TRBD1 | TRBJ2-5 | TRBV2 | CASSDPIRRQGAQETQYF | TGTGCCAGCAGTGATCCTATTCGACGACAGGGGGCTCAAGAGACCCAGTACTTC
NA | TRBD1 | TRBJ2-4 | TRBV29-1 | CSVRTGEAKNIQYF | TGCAGCGTTCGGACAGGGGAGGCCAAAAACATTCAGTACTTC